This T cell receptor beta chain stems from a study of blood T cell repertoires in COVID-19. Study summary: Sample material is recorded as cDNA or gDNA derived from T cells, B-cell-depleted T cells, or PBMCs.

This clone turned up a few times. In the authors' methods: Estimation of nucleated cell counts was performed using reference gene primer amplification. Measured with immunoSEQ multiplex PCR; TCRdb has only the in-frame clones, and not every one. V and J calls and clone size come straight from that table; D and trimming were deduced from the DNA. Of about 120,000 clones in the sample, 83% were seen once. The J segment lost 7 bases and the V segment lost 2 bases, leaving 7 bases of the junction unmatched. CDR1 is GTSNPN and CDR2 is SVGIG in the germline V gene (reference sequence). The CDR3 loop spans 14 amino acids.

V and J are TRBV30 and TRBJ1-2, with TRBD1 matching over 10 bases. This sequence originates from a man aged 25 to 45 with acute or convalescent COVID-19. The sample was peripheral blood. The CDR3 loop reads CAWSPARDRGGYTF. DNA of the CDR3: TGTGCCTGGAGTCCCGCCCGGGACAGGGGTGGCTACACCTTC.